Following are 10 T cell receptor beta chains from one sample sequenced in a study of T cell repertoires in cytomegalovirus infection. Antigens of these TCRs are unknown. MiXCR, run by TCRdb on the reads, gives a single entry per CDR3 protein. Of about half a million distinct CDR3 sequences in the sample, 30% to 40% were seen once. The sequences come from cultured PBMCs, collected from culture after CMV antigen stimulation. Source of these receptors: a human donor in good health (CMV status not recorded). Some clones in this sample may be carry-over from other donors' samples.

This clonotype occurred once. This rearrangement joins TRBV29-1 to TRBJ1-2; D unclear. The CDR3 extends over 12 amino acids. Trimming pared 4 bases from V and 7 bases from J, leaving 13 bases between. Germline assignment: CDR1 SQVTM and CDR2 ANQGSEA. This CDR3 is CSVGQILSGYTF. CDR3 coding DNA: TGCAGCGTTGGGCAAATCCTGAGTGGCTACACCTTC.

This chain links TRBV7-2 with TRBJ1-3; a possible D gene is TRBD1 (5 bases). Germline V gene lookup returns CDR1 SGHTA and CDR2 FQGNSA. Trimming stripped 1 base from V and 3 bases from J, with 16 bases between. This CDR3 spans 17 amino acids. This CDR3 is CASSLGPGRDFGNTIYF. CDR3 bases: TGTGCCAGCAGCTTAGGTCCTGGCAGGGATTTTGGAAACACCATATATTTT.

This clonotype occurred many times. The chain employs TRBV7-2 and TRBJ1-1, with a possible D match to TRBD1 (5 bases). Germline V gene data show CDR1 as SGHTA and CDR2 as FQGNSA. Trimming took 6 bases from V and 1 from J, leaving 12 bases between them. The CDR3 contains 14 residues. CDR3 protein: CASSRGTGNTEAFF. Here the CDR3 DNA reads TGTGCCAGCAGTCGGGGGACGGGGAACACTGAAGCTTTCTTT.

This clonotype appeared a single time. In DNA, the CDR3 is TGTGCCAGCAGGGGGACAGTGGTCTTCACTGAAGCTTTCTTT. Translated: CASRGTVVFTEAFF. V and J are TRBV6-2 or TRBV6-3 and TRBJ1-1; the match to TRBD1 covers 7 bases. Per the germline V gene, CDR1 is MNHEY and CDR2 is SVGEGT. The CDR3 has 14 residues. V lost 6 bases and J lost 4; bases outside the gene matches: 8.

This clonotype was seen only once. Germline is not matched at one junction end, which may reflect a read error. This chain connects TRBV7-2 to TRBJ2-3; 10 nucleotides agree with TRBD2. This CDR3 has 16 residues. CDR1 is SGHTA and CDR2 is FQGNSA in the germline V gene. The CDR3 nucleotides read TGTGCCGGCAGCTTAGAGGGACTAGCGAACACAGATACGCAGTATTTT. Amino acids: CAGSLEGLANTDTQYF.

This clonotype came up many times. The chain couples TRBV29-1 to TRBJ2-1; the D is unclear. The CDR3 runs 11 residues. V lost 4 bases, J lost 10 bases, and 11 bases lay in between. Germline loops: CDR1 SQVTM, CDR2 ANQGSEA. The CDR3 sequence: CSVGPGQEQFF. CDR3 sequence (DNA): TGCAGCGTTGGTCCCGGGCAGGAGCAGTTCTTC.

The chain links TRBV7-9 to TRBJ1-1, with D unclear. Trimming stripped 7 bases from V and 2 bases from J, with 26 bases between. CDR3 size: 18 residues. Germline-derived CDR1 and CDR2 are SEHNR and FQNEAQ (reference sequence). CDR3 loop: CASISGYLGFTENTEAFF. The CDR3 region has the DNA TGTGCCAGCATCTCCGGATATCTGGGGTTTACGGAAAACACTGAAGCTTTCTTT.

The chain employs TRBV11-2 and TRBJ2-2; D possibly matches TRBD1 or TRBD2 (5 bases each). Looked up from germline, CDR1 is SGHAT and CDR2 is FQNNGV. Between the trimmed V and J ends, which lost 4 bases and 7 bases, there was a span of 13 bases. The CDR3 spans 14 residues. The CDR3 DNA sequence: TGTGCCAGCAGCTCCCATGTGGGGGACGGGGAGCTGTTTTTT. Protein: CASSSHVGDGELFF.

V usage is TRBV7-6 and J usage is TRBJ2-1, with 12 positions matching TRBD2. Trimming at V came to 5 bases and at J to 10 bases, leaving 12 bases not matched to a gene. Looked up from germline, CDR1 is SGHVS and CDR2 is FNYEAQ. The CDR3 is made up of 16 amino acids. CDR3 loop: CASSVSRLAGVREQFF. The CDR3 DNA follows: TGTGCCAGCAGCGTAAGCCGACTAGCGGGAGTCAGAGAGCAGTTCTTC. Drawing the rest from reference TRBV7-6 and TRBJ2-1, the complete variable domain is GAGVSQSPRYKVTKRGQDVALRCDPISGHVSLYWYRQALGQGPEFLTYFNYEAQQDKSGLPNDRFSAERPEGSISTLTIQRTEQRDSAMYRCASSVSRLAGVREQFFGPGTRLTVL.

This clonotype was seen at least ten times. CDR3 protein: CASSLFDPANGYTF. CDR3 in DNA: TGTGCCAGCAGCTTATTTGACCCGGCGAATGGCTACACCTTC. This sequence joins TRBV7-8 and TRBJ1-2; D is undetermined. CDR1 SGHVS and CDR2 FQNEAQ come from the germline V gene. The CDR3 runs 14 residues. Trimming removed 2 bases at V and 6 bases at J, with 13 bases between.